This T cell receptor (beta chain) was documented in a study of blood T cell repertoires in COVID-19. About the study: Material from acute and convalescent COVID-19 was sourced from the United States, Italy and Spain.

Unmatched junction bases numbered 5, after V lost 1 base and J lost 7 bases. CDR3 length: 14 residues. Germline CDR1 and CDR2: KGHDR and SFDVKD. The table came from immunoSEQ multiplex PCR; TCRdb's copy has only in-frame clones and leaves some out. The sample consists of roughly 220,000 clones, around 86% of them appearing once. Sequenced input: peripheral blood. The chain links TRBV24-1 to TRBJ1-2, with 7 bases that match TRBD1. This receptor was obtained from a man aged 25-45 years who had recovered from COVID-19. CDR3 nucleotide sequence: TGTGCCACCAGTGATTTTCGGGCAGGGGGTGGCTACACCTTC. Translating it yields CATSDFRAGGGYTF.